This T cell receptor (beta chain) was profiled in a study of CD8 T cells in Susac syndrome. Study-wide results and limits: Individuals included in the TCR sequencing and HLA analysis were acknowledged by the study to be relatively few in number.

Note on this clonotype: Its matching antigen is unknown.

When the RNA was reverse transcribed, random hexamers were used with an input of roughly 0.45 to 1 ug. The amplification used immunoSEQ multiplex PCR on TCR beta CDR3; it spanned 54 Vbeta and 13 Jbeta. One entry per CDR3 protein results from TCRdb running MiXCR on the immunoSEQ multiplex PCR reads. The sample records some 120,000 distinct CDR3 sequences, about 94% being singletons. The CDR3 runs 14 residues. Trimming shortened V by 3 bases and J by 6 bases, and 14 bases separated the two germline ends. CD8+ and CD4+ T cells taken from blood had their TCR beta sequenced. Negative isolation was applied to CD8+ and CD4+ T cells, and FACS enrichment was applied to TEMRA cells.

This receptor was identified in a human donor with multiple sclerosis. The chain combines TRBV12-3 or TRBV12-4 with TRBJ1-1; D not certain. The sample consisted of CD4+ T cells from PBMCs. This chain's CDR3 is CASSFTKEASEAFF. CDR3 in DNA: TGTGCCAGCAGTTTTACGAAAGAAGCCTCTGAAGCTTTCTTT.